Detailed here is one T cell receptor beta chain. The assay was immunoSEQ multiplex PCR, and TCRdb's table has in-frame clones only and misses some. The sample lists a few hundred thousand clones; roughly four fifths were seen once. Trimming cost V 4 bases and J 2 bases; bases outside gene matches: 5. The CDR3 runs to 16 residues. The germline V gene has CDR1 KGHSH and CDR2 LQKENI. This specimen comes from a study of blood T cell repertoires in COVID-19. Researchers sorted participants into cohorts using their self-reported clinical history. The chain uses TRBV18 and TRBJ1-5; the match to TRBD1 covers 10 bases. The sequencing input was PBMCs or T cells enriched from blood (not recorded which). This TCR was recovered from a woman between 45 and 65 years old who had recovered from COVID-19. The CDR3 DNA sequence: TGTGCCAGCTCACAGGACGGGACAGGGGGCAATCAGCCCCAGCATTTT. It encodes CASSQDGTGGNQPQHF.